This paragraph reports one T cell receptor beta chain. This sample was included in a study of blood T cell repertoires in COVID-19. Overall study: Whether acute or convalescent, the COVID-19 samples came from the United States, Italy and Spain.

Measured with immunoSEQ multiplex PCR; TCRdb has only the in-frame clones, and not every one. This sample has approximately 280,000 clones, with roughly 90% found just once. The ends were cut back, 7 bases at V and 6 bases at J, with 19 bases in the middle. Germline values: CDR1 MDHEN, CDR2 SYDVKM. This CDR3 spans 16 amino acids. The sequenced sample was PBMCs or T cells enriched from blood (not recorded which). V usage is TRBV28 and J usage is TRBJ1-6; D perhaps matches TRBD1 (5 bases). This TCR was sampled from a woman between 18 and 29 years old with acute COVID-19. The CDR3 spells CASNFDSIRFNSPLHF. In DNA form, the CDR3 reads TGTGCCAGCAACTTCGACAGTATAAGATTTAATTCACCCCTCCACTTT.